The clone carrying this TCR beta chain has a handful of counts. What it recognizes is unknown. Produced via immunoSEQ multiplex PCR; TCRdb's table is partial and in-frame only. This sample carries fewer than 70,000 clones, around 87% of them seen once, and the ten largest clones take roughly 2%. These data are taken from a study of a mutant IDH1 vaccine in newly diagnosed glioma. As for the study in general: Of the patients given treatment, roughly 60% were male and about 38% were female, and a mean age of about 40 years was recorded. Previous treatment comprised radiotherapy, temozolomide, or both, mostly both.

The time point is: week 35, safety follow-up. Each dose of the vaccine consisted of 300 ug of mutant IDH1 20-mer peptide, with topical imiquimod. The CDR3 has 13 amino acids. The germline V gene has CDR1 GTSNPN and CDR2 SVGIG (reference sequence). The V gene lost 3 bases and the J gene lost 3 bases, with 11 bases spanning the gap. The TCR originated in a young man with glioma. The rearrangement joins TRBV30 to TRBJ1-2; weak D call: TRBD1 (6 bases). Specimen: PBMCs, collected from a glioma patient whose treatment included an IDH1 peptide vaccine. CDR3 sequence reads: CAWSTQGYYGYTF. The CDR3 DNA sequence: TGTGCCTGGAGCACCCAGGGGTACTATGGCTACACCTTC.